This is a list of T cell receptor beta chains from one sample in a study of cytomegalovirus exposure and HLA in healthy donors. Sequenced by immunoSEQ multiplex PCR; TCRdb stores in-frame clones only, minus some. Its clone listing holds around 70,000 clones. Sequenced: PBMCs. The receptors were gathered from a female donor in good health and CMV-seropositive. The CDR3 runs from the conserved cysteine through the conserved F or W.

CDR3aa: CAWRTRDRDSPLHF
j_gene: TRBJ1-6
len: 14
v_gene: TRBV30

CDR3aa: CASSYIQTSNYGYTF
j_gene: TRBJ1-2
len: 15
v_gene: TRBV6-5

CDR3aa: CASSFGTGQETQYF
j_gene: TRBJ2-5
len: 14
v_gene: TRBV28

CDR3aa: CASSLTRGGGGETQYF
j_gene: TRBJ2-5
len: 16
v_gene: TRBV5-4

CDR3aa: CASSARTGGSSDTEAFF
j_gene: TRBJ1-1
len: 17
v_gene: TRBV9

CDR3aa: CASGSGSYEQYF
j_gene: TRBJ2-7
len: 12
v_gene: TRBV7-6

CDR3aa: CASSQGQGSVQPQHF
j_gene: TRBJ1-5
len: 15
v_gene: TRBV19

CDR3aa: CASSLGTSGIWETQYF
j_gene: TRBJ2-5
len: 16
v_gene: TRBV5-4

CDR3aa: CASSQDGGGRADTQYF
j_gene: TRBJ2-3
len: 16
v_gene: TRBV4-3

CDR3aa: CASSQGQGAGNTEAFF
j_gene: TRBJ1-1
len: 16
v_gene: TRBV4-3

CDR3aa: CASSLARAYEQYF
j_gene: TRBJ2-7
len: 13
v_gene: TRBV11-2

CDR3aa: CASGKQGAPRTEAFF
j_gene: TRBJ1-1
len: 15
v_gene: TRBV28

CDR3aa: CASSLPRGTEAFF
j_gene: TRBJ1-1
len: 13
v_gene: TRBV13

CDR3aa: CASGMTSGRPRETQYF
j_gene: TRBJ2-5
len: 16
v_gene: TRBV28

CDR3aa: CASSLGGGQANQPQHF
j_gene: TRBJ1-5
len: 16
v_gene: TRBV7-9

CDR3aa: CASSSGTGVNTEAFF
j_gene: TRBJ1-1
len: 15
v_gene: TRBV6-5

CDR3aa: CASTLTSGGAIYEQYF
j_gene: TRBJ2-7
len: 16
v_gene: TRBV28